This TCR beta chain was sequenced during a study of T cell changes during pregnancy in multiple sclerosis. Generated by immunoSEQ multiplex PCR, the TCRdb table keeps only in-frame clones and is missing some. The repertoire includes 95,000 to 110,000 clones, around 92% of them detected once, and 0.78% sits in the top ten. CDR1 and CDR2 from the germline V gene are SGHRS and YFSETQ. This CDR3 spans 13 amino acids. V gave up 6 bases and J gave up 5 bases; unmatched junction bases: 2. This rearrangement joins TRBV5-1 to TRBJ1-1; 12 bases are shared with TRBD1. The sample consisted of peripheral blood, taken in the third trimester of pregnancy. This clonotype originated in a female donor in good health, enrolled as a control in a pregnancy study. CDR3 sequence reads: CASTGQGATEAFF. The CDR3 bases are TGCGCCAGCACGGGACAGGGGGCGACTGAAGCTTTCTTT.